This entry describes one T cell receptor (beta chain). Its antigen is still unknown. This specimen comes from a study of CD8+ T cells in alopecia areata. Study-level points and caveats: Besides other cells, scalp samples also yield sequences of resident alphabeta T cells from normal skin.

This sample's treatment: oral pan-JAK inhibitor, 5-10 mg twice daily. Following extraction, RNA underwent reverse transcription to cDNA, which served as the sequencing template. Some clones are missing from TCRdb's copy, which holds only in-frame ones; the method was immunoSEQ multiplex PCR. In the table there are approximately 140,000 clones, around four fifths of which are singletons. The sequence was collected from a human donor with alopecia areata. The material was CD8+ T cells sorted from blood, obtained at week 4, from a patient treated with tofacitinib.

The chain's CDR3 is CASSLWEGQAKETQYF. The CDR3 DNA reads TGTGCCAGCAGCCTCTGGGAGGGACAGGCGAAAGAGACCCAGTACTTC. The gene calls are TRBV16 and TRBJ2-5; weak D call: TRBD1 (8 bases). The germline V and J ends were trimmed by 4 bases and 3 bases, with 18 bases remaining between them. Looked up from germline, CDR1 is KGHSY and CDR2 is FQNENV. CDR3 length equals 16 residues.